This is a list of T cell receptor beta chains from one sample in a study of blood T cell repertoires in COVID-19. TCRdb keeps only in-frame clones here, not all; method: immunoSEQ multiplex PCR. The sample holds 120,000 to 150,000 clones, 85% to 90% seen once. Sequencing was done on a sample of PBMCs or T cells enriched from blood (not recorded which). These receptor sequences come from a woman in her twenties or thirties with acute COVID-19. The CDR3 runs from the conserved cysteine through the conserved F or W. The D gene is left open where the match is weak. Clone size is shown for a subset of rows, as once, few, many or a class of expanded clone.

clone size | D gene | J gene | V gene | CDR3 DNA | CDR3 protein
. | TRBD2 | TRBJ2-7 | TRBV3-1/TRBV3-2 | TGTGCCAGCAGCCGTAGCGGGAGTCCGTACGAGCAGTACTTC | CASSRSGSPYEQYF
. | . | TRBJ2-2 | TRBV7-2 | TGTGCCAGCAGCTTCCGGAACACCGGGGAGCTGTTTTTT | CASSFRNTGELFF
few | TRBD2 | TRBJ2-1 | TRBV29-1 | TGCAGCGTTGAAGTCGAAGCGGGAGTGGGATACAATGAGCAGTTCTTC | CSVEVEAGVGYNEQFF
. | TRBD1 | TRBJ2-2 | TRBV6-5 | TGTGCCAGCAGGGACAGGGGGCGGAACACCGGGGAGCTGTTTTTT | CASRDRGRNTGELFF
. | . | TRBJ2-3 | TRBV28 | TGTGCCAGCACCCCAGGCACAGATACGCAGTATTTT | CASTPGTDTQYF
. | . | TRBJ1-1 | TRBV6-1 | TGTGCCAGCAGTGAAGTACAGGCGAACACTGAAGCTTTCTTT | CASSEVQANTEAFF
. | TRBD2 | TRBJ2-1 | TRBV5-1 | TGCGCCAGCAGCCCGGACGGGGGGGTGCAGTTCTTC | CASSPDGGVQFF
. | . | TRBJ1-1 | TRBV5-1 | TGCGCCAGCAGCTTGGCACAGATGAACACTGAAGCTTTCTTT | CASSLAQMNTEAFF
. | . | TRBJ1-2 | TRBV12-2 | TGTGCAAGTCGTTACAGGGGCGGCTATGGCTACACCTTC | CASRYRGGYGYTF
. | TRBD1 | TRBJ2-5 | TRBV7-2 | TGTGCCAGCAGAGGGGGCGGGCAAGAGACCCAGTACTTC | CASRGGGQETQYF
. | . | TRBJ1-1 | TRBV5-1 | TGCGCCAGCAGCTTGGTAGGGGACACTGAAGCTTTCTTT | CASSLVGDTEAFF
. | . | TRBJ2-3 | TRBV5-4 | TGTGCCAGCAGCTCCCCCGGGACACGGACCACAGATACGCAGTATTTT | CASSSPGTRTTDTQYF
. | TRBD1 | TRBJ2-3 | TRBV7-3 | TGTGCCAGCAGCTCGGGACAGGGCACAGATACGCAGTATTTT | CASSSGQGTDTQYF
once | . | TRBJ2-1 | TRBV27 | TGTGCCAGCAGTTTAAGGGGCATATGGACAGGGCTACTAGCGGGTCACAATGAGCAGTTCTTC | CASSLRGIWTGLLAGHNEQFF
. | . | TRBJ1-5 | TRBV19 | TGTGCCAGTAGTACTACAAGGGGCGGAAGCAATCAGCCCCAGCATTTT | CASSTTRGGSNQPQHF
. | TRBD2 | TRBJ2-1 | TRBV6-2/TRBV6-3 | TGTGCCAGCAGTCAGCGGGACGCCTACAATGAGCAGTTCTTC | CASSQRDAYNEQFF
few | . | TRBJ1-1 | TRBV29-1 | TGCAGCGTGGAGGCTAACACTGAAGCTTTCTTT | CSVEANTEAFF
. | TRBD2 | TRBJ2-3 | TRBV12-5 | TGTGCTAGTGGTTTGGTAGAAGACGGGAGGGCCTCGACAGATACGCAGTATTTT | CASGLVEDGRASTDTQYF
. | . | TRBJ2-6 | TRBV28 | TGTGCCAGCACAAGGACACCCTTTTCTGGGGCCAACGTCCTGACTTTC | CASTRTPFSGANVLTF
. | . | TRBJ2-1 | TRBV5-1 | TGCGCCAGCAGCCGTGGACAGAACAATGAGCAGTTCTTC | CASSRGQNNEQFF
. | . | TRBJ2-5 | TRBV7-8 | TGTGCCAGCAGCCCAGACAGGCAAGAGACCCAGTACTTC | CASSPDRQETQYF
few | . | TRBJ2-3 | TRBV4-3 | TGCGCCAGCAGCCAAGATTGGTCCCTCGCGGGCGCTGATACGCAGTATTTT | CASSQDWSLAGADTQYF
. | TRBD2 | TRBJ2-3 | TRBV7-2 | TGTGCCAGCAGCTTAGTGCTAGCGGGATATGCAGATACGCAGTATTTT | CASSLVLAGYADTQYF
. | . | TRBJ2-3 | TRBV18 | TGTGCCAGCTCAGCGACAGATCCCACAGATACGCAGTATTTT | CASSATDPTDTQYF
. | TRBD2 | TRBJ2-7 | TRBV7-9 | TGTGCCAGCGACAGCGGACTAGCGGGAAGATACGAGCAGTACTTC | CASDSGLAGRYEQYF
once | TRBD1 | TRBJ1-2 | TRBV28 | TGTGCCAGCAGTTTCGGGGACAGAGTCTACTATGGCTACACCTTC | CASSFGDRVYYGYTF
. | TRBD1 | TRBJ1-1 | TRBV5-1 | TGCGCCAGCAGCTTGGTCGGACAGGGGGACACTGAAGCTTTCTTT | CASSLVGQGDTEAFF
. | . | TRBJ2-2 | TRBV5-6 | TGTGCCAGCAGCTTGCGGACTCGGAACACCGGGGAGCTGTTTTTT | CASSLRTRNTGELFF
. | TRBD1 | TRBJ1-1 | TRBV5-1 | TGCGCCAGCAGCGCCATACAGGGGGCGGGTGGGAACACTGAAGCTTTCTTT | CASSAIQGAGGNTEAFF
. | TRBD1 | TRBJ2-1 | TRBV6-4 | TGTGCCAGCAGTACAGGGGGCGAGGGGAATGAGCAGTTCTTC | CASSTGGEGNEQFF
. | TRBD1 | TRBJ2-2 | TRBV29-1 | TGCAGCGCCTACAGGGGGTTAGGCGGGGAGCTGTTTTTT | CSAYRGLGGELFF
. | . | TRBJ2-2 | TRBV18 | TGTGCCAGCTCACCACCGGTGGTGAAAACTTTCCCGAGCACCGGGGAGCTGTTTTTT | CASSPPVVKTFPSTGELFF
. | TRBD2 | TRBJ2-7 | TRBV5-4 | TGTGCCAGCAGCTTGGCCGGGAGGGCCTCCGAGCAGTACTTC | CASSLAGRASEQYF